This TCR beta chain emerged from a study of T cell changes during pregnancy in multiple sclerosis. Measured with immunoSEQ multiplex PCR; TCRdb has only the in-frame clones, and not every one. The sample lists more than 9,000 clones; roughly 90% were seen once. The CDR3 is 12 residues long. Germline CDR1 is SGHDT and CDR2 is YYEEEE. V was cut by 2 bases and J by 3 bases, with 6 bases left in between. Sequencing used CD8+ T cells from peripheral blood mononuclear cells, obtained in the first trimester of pregnancy. The TCR comes from a female donor in good health, enrolled as a control in a pregnancy study. The chain carries TRBV5-6 and TRBJ2-7, with D hard to call. CDR3 bases: TGTGCCAGCAGCTTTTCAGACTACGAGCAGTACTTC. Its protein product is CASSFSDYEQYF. Looking up the rest from reference TRBV5-6 and TRBJ2-7 gives the full variable domain: DAGVTQSPTHLIKTRGQQVTLRCSPKSGHDTVSWYQQALGQGPQFIFQYYEEEERQRGNFPDRFSGHQFPNYSSELNVNALLLGDSALYLCASSFSDYEQYFGPGTRLTVT.